This T cell receptor beta chain was identified during a study of cytomegalovirus exposure and HLA in healthy donors. Germline CDR1 GTSNPN, CDR2 SVGIG (reference sequence). The V gene lost 3 bases and the J gene lost 0 bases, with 14 bases spanning the gap. CDR3 length: 15 residues. This clone was picked up one time. Primers: 60 Vbeta forward and 13 Jbeta reverse. Per the original data handling: Unique TCR beta chains totaled some 78 million in a later count, with roughly 12 million of them shared. Here immunoSEQ multiplex PCR was the method, and the copy in TCRdb shows in-frame clones only, minus some. V, J and clone size derive from that table, while D and trimming were established from the DNA sequence. The sample includes 50,000 to 70,000 clones, 80% of them seen just once.

The sequence came from a male donor in good health and CMV-seronegative. The chain employs TRBV30 and TRBJ1-1; TRBD1 is a possible D gene (6 bases). The sample consisted of PBMCs. In DNA, the CDR3 is TGTGCCTGGAGCCCAAGGACAGACATGAACACTGAAGCTTTCTTT. Its translation: CAWSPRTDMNTEAFF.